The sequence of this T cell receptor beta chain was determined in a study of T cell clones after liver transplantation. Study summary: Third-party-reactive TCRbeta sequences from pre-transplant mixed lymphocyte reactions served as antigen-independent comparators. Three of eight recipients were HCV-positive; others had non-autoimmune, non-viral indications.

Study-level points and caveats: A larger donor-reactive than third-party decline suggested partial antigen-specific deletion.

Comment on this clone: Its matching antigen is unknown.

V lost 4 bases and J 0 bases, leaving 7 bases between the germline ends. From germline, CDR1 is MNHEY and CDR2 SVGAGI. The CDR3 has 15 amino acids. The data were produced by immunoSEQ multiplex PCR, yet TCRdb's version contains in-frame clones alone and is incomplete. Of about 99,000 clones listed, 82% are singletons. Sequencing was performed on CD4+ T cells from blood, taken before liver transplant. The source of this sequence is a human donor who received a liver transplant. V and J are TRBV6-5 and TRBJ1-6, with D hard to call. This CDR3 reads CASSSGSSYNSPLHF. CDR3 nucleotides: TGTGCCAGCAGTTCGGGCAGCTCCTATAATTCACCCCTCCACTTT.